This is a list of T cell receptor beta chains from one sample in a study of T cell responses to AZD1222 COVID-19 vaccine. Repertoires were generated with immunoSEQ multiplex PCR, while TCRdb's copy carries only in-frame clones and drops some. Of around 100,000 clones detected, approximately 90% appear once; the ten largest clones hold over 2%. The sequencing used peripheral blood, collected 28 days after the second AZD1222 dose. Receptor source: an adult who received the AZD1222 COVID-19 vaccine. CDR3s include the opening cysteine and the closing phenylalanine or tryptophan. Each record gives: V gene, D gene, J gene, clone size, CDR3 DNA, CDR3 protein. D genes are given only for firm matches. Size is omitted from some rows. Given values are once, few, many or a class for expanded clones.

v_gene: TRBV11-2
d_gene: NA
j_gene: TRBJ2-7
abundance: NA
CDR3nt: TGTGCCAGCAGCTTAGTCTGGGTGAGCGAGCAGTACTTC
CDR3aa: CASSLVWVSEQYF

v_gene: TRBV6-5
d_gene: NA
j_gene: TRBJ1-5
abundance: NA
CDR3nt: TGTGCCAGCACCTCGGGTGGGGGTAATCAGCCCCAGCATTTT
CDR3aa: CASTSGGGNQPQHF

v_gene: TRBV2
d_gene: NA
j_gene: TRBJ1-1
abundance: NA
CDR3nt: TGTGCCAGCAGTGAAGCGTTTGCAGGGGTGGTTTCCTTACCTGAAGCTTTCTTT
CDR3aa: CASSEAFAGVVSLPEAFF

v_gene: TRBV3-1/TRBV3-2
d_gene: NA
j_gene: TRBJ1-1
abundance: NA
CDR3nt: TGTGCCAGCAGCCAAGATGGGAACACTGAAGCTTTCTTT
CDR3aa: CASSQDGNTEAFF

v_gene: TRBV10-3
d_gene: TRBD2
j_gene: TRBJ2-1
abundance: NA
CDR3nt: TGTGCCATCAGTGAGTCGGGGCTCGGGACTAGCTGGGCGCAGTTCTTC
CDR3aa: CAISESGLGTSWAQFF

v_gene: TRBV19
d_gene: NA
j_gene: TRBJ2-6
abundance: NA
CDR3nt: TGTGCCAGTCACCGTGGAAGGGGGTACTCTGGGGCCAACGTCCTGACTTTC
CDR3aa: CASHRGRGYSGANVLTF

v_gene: TRBV19
d_gene: TRBD1
j_gene: TRBJ1-6
abundance: NA
CDR3nt: TGTGCCAGTAGGCGAGACAGGGACGCGAATTCACCCCTCCACTTT
CDR3aa: CASRRDRDANSPLHF

v_gene: TRBV19
d_gene: NA
j_gene: TRBJ1-2
abundance: once
CDR3nt: TGTGCCAGTAGTAACGTGGGTACCTATGGCTACACCTTC
CDR3aa: CASSNVGTYGYTF

v_gene: TRBV2
d_gene: TRBD1
j_gene: TRBJ1-2
abundance: once
CDR3nt: TGTGCCAGCAGTGGACAGGGGGAGGCGACTTTCTATGGCTACACCTTC
CDR3aa: CASSGQGEATFYGYTF

v_gene: TRBV6-6
d_gene: TRBD2
j_gene: TRBJ2-1
abundance: NA
CDR3nt: TGTGCCAGCCTCGGTTTAGCGGGAGGGTTGGACAATGAGCAGTTCTTC
CDR3aa: CASLGLAGGLDNEQFF

v_gene: TRBV14
d_gene: NA
j_gene: TRBJ1-1
abundance: NA
CDR3nt: TGTGCCAGCAGCCGCAATATCAACACTGAAGCTTTCTTT
CDR3aa: CASSRNINTEAFF

v_gene: TRBV3-1/TRBV3-2
d_gene: TRBD1
j_gene: TRBJ1-1
abundance: NA
CDR3nt: TGTGCCAGCAGCCCTAGGACAGGGCGAAACACTGAAGCTTTCTTT
CDR3aa: CASSPRTGRNTEAFF

v_gene: TRBV6-1
d_gene: NA
j_gene: TRBJ1-6
abundance: NA
CDR3nt: TGTGCCAGCAGTGAAGCCCAGGGTTCAATTTCACCCCTCCACTTT
CDR3aa: CASSEAQGSISPLHF

v_gene: TRBV7-2
d_gene: NA
j_gene: TRBJ1-4
abundance: NA
CDR3nt: TGTGCCAGCAGCTTAGACCCAGGCATCGAAGAAAAACTGTTTTTT
CDR3aa: CASSLDPGIEEKLFF

v_gene: TRBV4-1
d_gene: NA
j_gene: TRBJ2-3
abundance: NA
CDR3nt: TGCGCCAGCAGCCAAGATCCCCGGGAGCTGGATACGCAGTATTTT
CDR3aa: CASSQDPRELDTQYF

v_gene: TRBV27
d_gene: NA
j_gene: TRBJ1-5
abundance: once
CDR3nt: TGTGCCAGCAGTTTATTTGGACAGCCCCAGCATTTT
CDR3aa: CASSLFGQPQHF

v_gene: TRBV4-1
d_gene: TRBD1
j_gene: TRBJ1-2
abundance: NA
CDR3nt: TGCGCCAGCAGCCAAGCCCTGGACAGGAGCTATGGCTACACCTTC
CDR3aa: CASSQALDRSYGYTF

v_gene: TRBV7-9
d_gene: TRBD2
j_gene: TRBJ2-1
abundance: NA
CDR3nt: TGTGCCAGCAGCTTTCTTCCACCGGGACTAGCGGGAGAGTTCTTC
CDR3aa: CASSFLPPGLAGEFF

v_gene: TRBV25-1
d_gene: NA
j_gene: TRBJ1-1
abundance: NA
CDR3nt: TGTGCCAGCAACCGGGCGCAACTTGGGGCTTTCTTT
CDR3aa: CASNRAQLGAFF

v_gene: TRBV19
d_gene: NA
j_gene: TRBJ1-6
abundance: once
CDR3nt: TGTGCCAGTAGATCGGACGGAGAGGTTTCACCCCTCCACTTT
CDR3aa: CASRSDGEVSPLHF

v_gene: TRBV5-4
d_gene: NA
j_gene: TRBJ2-7
abundance: NA
CDR3nt: TGTGCCAGCAGCCGTCCGGGGGCAGCGGCCTACGAGCAGTACTTC
CDR3aa: CASSRPGAAAYEQYF

v_gene: TRBV13
d_gene: NA
j_gene: TRBJ1-5
abundance: NA
CDR3nt: TGTGCCAGCAGCTTAGGCCCCACAGGGCGAGGGGGTCAGCCCCAGCATTTT
CDR3aa: CASSLGPTGRGGQPQHF

v_gene: TRBV5-4
d_gene: NA
j_gene: TRBJ2-1
abundance: once
CDR3nt: TGTGCCAGCAGCTTGGGTTTCAGTAGCGGCTCCTACAATGAGCAGTTCTTC
CDR3aa: CASSLGFSSGSYNEQFF